This T cell receptor (beta chain) originates from a study of CD8 T cells in ankylosing spondylitis. TCRdb itself ran the 5' RACE reads through MiXCR, one entry per CDR3 protein. This table holds some 200,000 distinct CDR3 sequences, 20% to 30% found once. V shed 0 bases and J shed 8 bases, with 14 bases lying between them. Germline assignment: CDR1 SGHRS and CDR2 YFSETQ. The length of the CDR3 is 15 residues. The material sequenced was blood, either unsorted or a sorted T cell fraction (not recorded which). The receptor was derived from a male donor with ankylosing spondylitis or in good health (not recorded which). The chain couples TRBV5-1 to TRBJ1-4, with D possibly TRBD1 on 6 matching bases. The CDR3 sequence is CASSLVTGRYEKLFF. The DNA of the CDR3 is TGCGCCAGCAGCTTGGTTACAGGGAGATACGAAAAACTGTTTTTT.